A selection of T cell receptor beta chains follows, all from one sample in a study of OX40 agonist ivuxolimab in advanced cancers. Clones were sequenced by immunoSEQ multiplex PCR, and TCRdb holds only the in-frame ones, with some missing. The sample contains 80,000 or so clones, 75% to 90% of which appear only once. This specimen was CD4+ or CD8+ T cells sorted from blood, taken in a trial of the OX40 agonist ivuxolimab. These TCRs come from an adult with an advanced solid tumor such as melanoma, head and neck, liver or kidney cancer. CDR3s include the opening cysteine and the closing phenylalanine or tryptophan. Each record gives: clone size, D gene, CDR3 length, J gene, V gene, CDR3 DNA, CDR3 protein. A D gene is named only where the DNA matches it firmly. Only part of the rows carry a size: once, few, many, or a class if the clone is expanded.

clone_size: -
d_call: -
cdr3_length: 13
j_call: TRBJ1-1
v_call: TRBV4-1
cdr3_nt: TGCGCCAGCAGCCAAGGGGGGGCCACTGAAGCTTTCTTT
cdr3_aa: CASSQGGATEAFF

clone_size: once
d_call: -
cdr3_length: 12
j_call: TRBJ2-7
v_call: TRBV25-1
cdr3_nt: TGTGCCAGCAGTAAAACAGCCTACGAGCAGTACTTC
cdr3_aa: CASSKTAYEQYF

clone_size: -
d_call: TRBD2
cdr3_length: 15
j_call: TRBJ2-1
v_call: TRBV5-1
cdr3_nt: TGCGCCAGCAGCTACAGCGGGAGTTCCCCCAATGAGCAGTTCTTC
cdr3_aa: CASSYSGSSPNEQFF

clone_size: -
d_call: -
cdr3_length: 14
j_call: TRBJ1-4
v_call: TRBV5-6
cdr3_nt: TGTGCCAGCAGCTTGGCACGGAGAAATGAAAAACTGTTTTTT
cdr3_aa: CASSLARRNEKLFF

clone_size: -
d_call: -
cdr3_length: 10
j_call: TRBJ2-5
v_call: TRBV6-1
cdr3_nt: TGTGCCAGCAACCGACTCACCCAGTACTTC
cdr3_aa: CASNRLTQYF

clone_size: -
d_call: -
cdr3_length: 19
j_call: TRBJ1-3
v_call: TRBV7-3
cdr3_nt: TGTGCCAGCAGCTTATATGGGCTCTCCGCCAATCCCTCTGGAAACACCATATATTTT
cdr3_aa: CASSLYGLSANPSGNTIYF

clone_size: -
d_call: -
cdr3_length: 14
j_call: TRBJ1-6
v_call: TRBV5-4
cdr3_nt: TGTGCCAGCAGCTTGGGGGGACTAAGTTCGCCCCTCCACTTT
cdr3_aa: CASSLGGLSSPLHF

clone_size: -
d_call: -
cdr3_length: 17
j_call: TRBJ2-6
v_call: TRBV5-6
cdr3_nt: TGTGCCAGCAGCTTGATGGCAGGGGTTTCTGGGGCCAACGTCCTGACTTTC
cdr3_aa: CASSLMAGVSGANVLTF

clone_size: once
d_call: -
cdr3_length: 12
j_call: TRBJ1-1
v_call: TRBV6-5
cdr3_nt: TGTGCCAGCAGTTTCGCGAACACTGAAGCTTTCTTT
cdr3_aa: CASSFANTEAFF

clone_size: -
d_call: -
cdr3_length: 15
j_call: TRBJ1-1
v_call: TRBV18
cdr3_nt: TGTGCCAGCTCACCACCGATAGCAGTGAACACTGAAGCTTTCTTT
cdr3_aa: CASSPPIAVNTEAFF

clone_size: few
d_call: -
cdr3_length: 14
j_call: TRBJ2-5
v_call: TRBV28
cdr3_nt: TGTGCCAGCACCGGGGGCTTGGACGCAGAGACCCAGTACTTC
cdr3_aa: CASTGGLDAETQYF

clone_size: -
d_call: -
cdr3_length: 11
j_call: TRBJ2-3
v_call: TRBV7-8
cdr3_nt: TGTGCCAGCAGCTTACGGGATACGCAGTATTTT
cdr3_aa: CASSLRDTQYF

clone_size: -
d_call: TRBD1
cdr3_length: 14
j_call: TRBJ2-7
v_call: TRBV5-5
cdr3_nt: TGTGCCAGCAGCTTTGACACAGGGGAAATCGAGCAGTACTTC
cdr3_aa: CASSFDTGEIEQYF

clone_size: -
d_call: TRBD1
cdr3_length: 13
j_call: TRBJ2-7
v_call: TRBV28
cdr3_nt: TGTGCCTTGCGGGGCAGGGGGCGAGACGAGCAGTACTTC
cdr3_aa: CALRGRGRDEQYF

clone_size: -
d_call: -
cdr3_length: 12
j_call: TRBJ1-2
v_call: TRBV5-4
cdr3_nt: TGTGCCAGCAGCTTGGACGGGTCTGGCTACACCTTC
cdr3_aa: CASSLDGSGYTF

clone_size: -
d_call: -
cdr3_length: 14
j_call: TRBJ2-7
v_call: TRBV28
cdr3_nt: TGTGCCAGCAGCTCCTACAGGGACCCCTACGAGCAGTACTTC
cdr3_aa: CASSSYRDPYEQYF